This T cell receptor (beta chain) derives from a study of T cells in women clearing cervical HPV infection. A word on this clone: The read stops 3 residues short of the end of the CDR3; the missing end is completed from the germline J gene.

Looked up from germline, CDR1 is SGHVS and CDR2 is FNYEAQ. The CDR3 extends over 13 amino acids. V was cut by 7 bases and J by 0 bases, with 9 bases left in between. Sequenced by immunoSEQ multiplex PCR; TCRdb stores in-frame clones only, minus some. Its table lists around 30,000 clones. The clonotype originates from a woman between 18 and 70 years old with a cervical HPV16 infection that either progressed to CIN3+ or cleared (not recorded which). This chain links TRBV7-6 with TRBJ1-1; no clear D gene. Sample: blood buffy coat. CDR3 residues: CASKAGLNTEAFF. The part of the CDR3 DNA that was read is TGTGCCAGCAAAGCGGGGTTGAACACTGAA.